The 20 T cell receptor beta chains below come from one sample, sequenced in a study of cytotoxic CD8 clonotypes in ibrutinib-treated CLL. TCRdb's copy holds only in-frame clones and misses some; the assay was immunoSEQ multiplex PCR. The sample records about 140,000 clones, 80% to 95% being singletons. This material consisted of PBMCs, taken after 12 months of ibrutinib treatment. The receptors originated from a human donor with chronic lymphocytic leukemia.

The CDR3: CASSTYDGTEAFF. CDR3 in DNA: TGTGCCAGCAGCACATACGACGGAACTGAAGCTTTCTTT. V gene TRBV7-2 combines with J gene TRBJ1-1; unclear D gene. CDR1 and CDR2 (germline): SGHTA, FQGNSA. This CDR3 is built from 13 residues. Between the trimmed V and J ends, which lost 5 bases and 5 bases, there was a span of 12 bases.

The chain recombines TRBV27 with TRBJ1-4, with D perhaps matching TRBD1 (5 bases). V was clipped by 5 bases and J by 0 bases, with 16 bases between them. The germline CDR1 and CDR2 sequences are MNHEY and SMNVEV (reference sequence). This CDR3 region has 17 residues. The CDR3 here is CASSRVTGLATNEKLFF. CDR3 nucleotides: TGTGCCAGCAGTAGGGTGACGGGACTTGCAACTAATGAAAAACTGTTTTTT.

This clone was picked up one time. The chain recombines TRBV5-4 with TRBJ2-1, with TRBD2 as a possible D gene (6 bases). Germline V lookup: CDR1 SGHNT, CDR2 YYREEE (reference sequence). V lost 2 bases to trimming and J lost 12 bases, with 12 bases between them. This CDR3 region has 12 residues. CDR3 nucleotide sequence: TGTGCCAGCAGCTTTTGGGGAGGAGGGCAGTTCTTC. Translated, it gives CASSFWGGGQFF.

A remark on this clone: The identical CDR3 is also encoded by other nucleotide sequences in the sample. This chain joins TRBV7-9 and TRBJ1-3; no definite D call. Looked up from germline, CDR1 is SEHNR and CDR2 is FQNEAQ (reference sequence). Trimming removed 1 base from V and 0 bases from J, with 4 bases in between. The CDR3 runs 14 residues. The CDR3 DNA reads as TGTGCCAGCAGCTTAGGAACCTCTGGAAACACCATATATTTT. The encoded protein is CASSLGTSGNTIYF.

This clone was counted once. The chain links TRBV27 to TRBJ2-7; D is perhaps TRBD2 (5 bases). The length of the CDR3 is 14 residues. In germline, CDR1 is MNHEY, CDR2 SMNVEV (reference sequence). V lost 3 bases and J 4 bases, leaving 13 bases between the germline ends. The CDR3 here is CASSLADRGYEQYF. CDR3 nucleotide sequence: TGTGCCAGCAGTTTGGCGGACCGAGGGTACGAGCAGTACTTC.

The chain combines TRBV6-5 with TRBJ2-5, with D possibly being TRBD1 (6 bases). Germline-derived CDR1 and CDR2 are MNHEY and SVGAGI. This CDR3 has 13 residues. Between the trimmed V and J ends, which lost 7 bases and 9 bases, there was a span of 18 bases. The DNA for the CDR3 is TGTGCCAGCACCCGCGATCCCGCAGGGGCCCAGTACTTC. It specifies CASTRDPAGAQYF.

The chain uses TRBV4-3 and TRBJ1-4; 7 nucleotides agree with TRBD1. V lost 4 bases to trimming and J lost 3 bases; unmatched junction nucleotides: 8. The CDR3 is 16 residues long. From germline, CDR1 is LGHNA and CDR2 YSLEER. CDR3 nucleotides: TGCGCCAGCAGCCCAACCAACAGGGGATCTAATGAAAAACTGTTTTTT. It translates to CASSPTNRGSNEKLFF.

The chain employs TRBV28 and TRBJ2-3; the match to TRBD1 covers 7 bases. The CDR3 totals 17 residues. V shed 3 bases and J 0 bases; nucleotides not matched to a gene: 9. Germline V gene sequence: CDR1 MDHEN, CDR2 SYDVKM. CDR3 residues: CASSFDREFSSTDTQYF. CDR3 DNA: TGTGCCAGCAGTTTTGACAGGGAATTCTCTAGCACAGATACGCAGTATTTT. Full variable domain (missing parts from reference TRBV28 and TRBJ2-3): DVKVTQSSRYLVKRTGEKVFLECVQDMDHENMFWYRQDPGLGLRLIYFSYDVKMKEKGDIPEGYSVSREKKERFSLILESASTNQTSMYLCASSFDREFSSTDTQYFGPGTRLTVL.

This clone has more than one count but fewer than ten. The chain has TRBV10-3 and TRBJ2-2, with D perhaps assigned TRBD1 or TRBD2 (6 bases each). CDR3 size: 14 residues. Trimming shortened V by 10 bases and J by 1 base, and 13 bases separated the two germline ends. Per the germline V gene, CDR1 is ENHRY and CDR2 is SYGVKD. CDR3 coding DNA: TGTGCCACCACAGGGCGGGGGAACACCGGGGAGCTGTTTTTT. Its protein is CATTGRGNTGELFF.

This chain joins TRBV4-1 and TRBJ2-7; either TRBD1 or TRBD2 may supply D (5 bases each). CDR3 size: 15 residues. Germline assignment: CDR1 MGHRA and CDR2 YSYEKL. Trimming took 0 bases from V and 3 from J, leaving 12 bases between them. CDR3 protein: CASSQELGGVYEQYF. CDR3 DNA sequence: TGCGCCAGCAGCCAAGAGCTTGGGGGAGTCTACGAGCAGTACTTC.

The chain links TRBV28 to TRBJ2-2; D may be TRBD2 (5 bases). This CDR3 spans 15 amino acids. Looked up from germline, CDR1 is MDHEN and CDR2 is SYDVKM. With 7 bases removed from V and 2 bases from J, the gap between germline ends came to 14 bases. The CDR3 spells CASNEERANTGELFF. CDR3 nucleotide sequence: TGTGCCAGCAACGAGGAGAGGGCCAACACCGGGGAGCTGTTTTTT.

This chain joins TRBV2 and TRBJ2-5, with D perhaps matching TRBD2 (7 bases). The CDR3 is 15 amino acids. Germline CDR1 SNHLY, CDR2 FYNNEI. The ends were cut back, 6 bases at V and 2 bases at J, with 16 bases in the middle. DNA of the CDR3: TGTGCCAGCAGGGCTAGCAGGGGAGGGCAAGAGACCCAGTACTTC. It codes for CASRASRGGQETQYF.

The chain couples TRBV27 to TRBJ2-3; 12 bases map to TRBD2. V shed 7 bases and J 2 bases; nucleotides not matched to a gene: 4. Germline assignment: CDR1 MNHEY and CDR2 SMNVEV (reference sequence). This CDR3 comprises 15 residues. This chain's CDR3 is CASNGLAGNTDTQYF. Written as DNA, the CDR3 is TGTGCCAGCAATGGACTAGCGGGAAACACAGATACGCAGTATTTT.

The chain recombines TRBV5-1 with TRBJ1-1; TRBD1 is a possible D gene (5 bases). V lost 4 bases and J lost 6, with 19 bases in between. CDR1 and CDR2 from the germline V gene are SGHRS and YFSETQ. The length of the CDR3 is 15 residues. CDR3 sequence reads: CASSASVGVVSEAFF. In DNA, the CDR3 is TGCGCCAGCAGCGCCTCTGTGGGGGTAGTGTCTGAAGCTTTCTTT.

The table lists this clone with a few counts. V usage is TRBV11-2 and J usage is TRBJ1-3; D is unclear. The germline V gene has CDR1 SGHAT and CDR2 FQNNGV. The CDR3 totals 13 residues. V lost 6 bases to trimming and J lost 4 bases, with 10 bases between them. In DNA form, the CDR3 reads TGTGCCAGCAGTTCTAATTTGGGAAACACCATATATTTT. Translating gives CASSSNLGNTIYF.

The CDR3 loop reads CASSLGDRAVSYEQYF. CDR3 DNA: TGTGCCAGCAGCTTGGGGGACAGGGCCGTCTCCTACGAGCAGTACTTC. The gene calls are TRBV7-6 and TRBJ2-7; 9 nucleotides line up with TRBD1. Germline V gives CDR1 SGHVS, CDR2 FNYEAQ. The CDR3 loop spans 16 amino acids. After removal of 3 bases from V and 0 bases from J, the junction contained 6 bases not matched to a gene.

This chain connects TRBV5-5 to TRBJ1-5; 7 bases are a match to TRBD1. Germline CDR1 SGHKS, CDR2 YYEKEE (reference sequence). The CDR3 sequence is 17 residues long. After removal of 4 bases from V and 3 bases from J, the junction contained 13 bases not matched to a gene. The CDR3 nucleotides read TGTGCCAGCAGCAAAGGCGGGACAGCCTGGTTCAATCAGCCCCAGCATTTT. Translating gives CASSKGGTAWFNQPQHF.

CDR3 protein: CASSLGRREVDTQYF. The CDR3 coding sequence is TGTGCCAGCAGCTTAGGCAGGCGGGAAGTGGATACGCAGTATTTT. The chain uses TRBV11-3 and TRBJ2-3; possible D gene TRBD2, 6 bases. The CDR3 is made up of 15 amino acids. The germline V gene encodes CDR1 SGHNT and CDR2 YENEEA. V lost 1 base to trimming and J lost 6 bases, with 14 bases between them.

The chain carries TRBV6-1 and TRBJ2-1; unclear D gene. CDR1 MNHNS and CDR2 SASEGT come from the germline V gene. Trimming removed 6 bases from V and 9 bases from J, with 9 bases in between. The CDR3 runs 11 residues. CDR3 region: CASSDLSEQFF. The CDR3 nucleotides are TGTGCCAGCAGCGATCTTAGTGAGCAGTTCTTC.

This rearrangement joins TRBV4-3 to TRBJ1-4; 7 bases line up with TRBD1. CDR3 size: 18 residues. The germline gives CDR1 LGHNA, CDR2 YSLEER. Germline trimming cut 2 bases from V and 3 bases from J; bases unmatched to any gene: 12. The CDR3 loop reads CASSQQSARQGANEKLFF. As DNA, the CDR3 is TGCGCCAGCAGCCAACAAAGCGCCAGACAGGGAGCTAATGAAAAACTGTTTTTT.